The rows below give T cell receptor beta chains drawn from one sample of a study of blood T cell repertoires in COVID-19. Sequencing was performed with immunoSEQ multiplex PCR; in TCRdb, only in-frame clones are kept and a portion is missing. The sample includes under 200,000 clones, more than 70% seen only once; the top ten take 6%. Sequencing was done on a sample of peripheral blood. The receptors come from a man in his forties with active or convalescent COVID-19. Each CDR3 is given with its conserved first and last residue. Each record gives: J gene, clone size, V gene, D gene, CDR3 DNA, CDR3 protein. D genes are given only for firm matches. Clone size is given for some rows only: seen once, a few or many times, or a class if the clone is expanded.

>TRBJ2-5|NA|TRBV18|NA
TGTGCCAGCTCACCGTACGTGCGGGGCCAAGAGACCCAGTACTTC
CASSPYVRGQETQYF
>TRBJ1-4|NA|TRBV30|NA
TGTGCCTGGAGTGTCCTCGGCGGGTTAGGTGAAAAACTGTTTTTT
CAWSVLGGLGEKLFF
>TRBJ1-5|few|TRBV30|NA
TGTGCCTGGACCGGACAGACCAATCAGCCCCAGCATTTT
CAWTGQTNQPQHF
>TRBJ1-5|once|TRBV27|NA
TGTGCCAGCAGTTTAGGCACAGGCAGTCAGCCCCAGCATTTT
CASSLGTGSQPQHF
>TRBJ1-1|NA|TRBV11-2|NA
TGTGCCAGCAGCTTAAGCAGGTTGAACACTGAAGCTTTCTTT
CASSLSRLNTEAFF
>TRBJ2-3|NA|TRBV10-3|NA
TGTGCCGTCGCGGGGAGCACAGATACGCAGTATTTT
CAVAGSTDTQYF
>TRBJ1-2|NA|TRBV7-2|TRBD1
TGTGCCAGCAGCTTAGAGGCGGCAGGGGGCTTTTTCTATGGCTACACCTTC
CASSLEAAGGFFYGYTF
>TRBJ2-7|NA|TRBV4-1|TRBD1
TGCGCCAGCAGCCAAGCTCTTGTCGGGACAGCCTACGAGCAGTACTTC
CASSQALVGTAYEQYF
>TRBJ2-2|NA|TRBV27|NA
TGTGCCAGTCGCTGGGGCGGGGCCGGGGAGCTGTTTTTT
CASRWGGAGELFF
>TRBJ1-5|NA|TRBV24-1|TRBD1
TGTGCCACCAGTGATACAGACAGGGGCGGGAGTCAGCCCCAGCATTTT
CATSDTDRGGSQPQHF
>TRBJ2-1|NA|TRBV7-8|TRBD2
TGTGCCAGCAGCTTAGCAGGTTTAGGTAGCGGGAGAACCGGATACAATGAGCAGTTCTTC
CASSLAGLGSGRTGYNEQFF
>TRBJ2-1|once|TRBV18|TRBD2
TGTGCCAGCTCACCACTGGCGGGAGGGGCCCAGTTCTTC
CASSPLAGGAQFF
>TRBJ2-1|NA|TRBV29-1|NA
TGCAGCGTCGAGGCGGGATTTAGTGTAGCGTATGAGCAGTTCTTC
CSVEAGFSVAYEQFF
>TRBJ1-4|NA|TRBV7-9|TRBD1
TGTGCCAGCAGCTTAGTCGGTCAGACAGGGATTAAAAATGAAAAACTGTTTTTT
CASSLVGQTGIKNEKLFF
>TRBJ1-4|NA|TRBV27|NA
TGTGCCAGCAGTTCCCTTCAGGGCATTAATGAAAAACTGTTTTTT
CASSSLQGINEKLFF
>TRBJ2-6|NA|TRBV18|TRBD1
TGTGCCAGCTCACCATTAGGGACAGGGGTTGGGGCCAACGTCCTGACTTTC
CASSPLGTGVGANVLTF
>TRBJ2-7|NA|TRBV2|NA
TGTGCCAGCAGTGAACAGCCTAGTTTTGACAGGGAGCAGTACTTC
CASSEQPSFDREQYF
>TRBJ2-1|NA|TRBV30|TRBD2
TGTGCCTGGAGTACAGCGGGAGCCTCGGGTAGCTCCTACAATGAGCAGTTCTTC
CAWSTAGASGSSYNEQFF
>TRBJ2-7|NA|TRBV6-5|TRBD1
TGTGCCAGCAGGGGAAGGGACAGGGGGCATGGTTACTTC
CASRGRDRGHGYF
>TRBJ1-1|NA|TRBV6-5|TRBD1
TGTGCCAGCAGTTCCCCGGGACAGGGTAGAACTGAAGCTTTCTTT
CASSSPGQGRTEAFF
>TRBJ2-7|NA|TRBV7-2|TRBD1
TGTGCCAGCAGCTTAGTCGGACAGGGATTCGAGCAGTACTTC
CASSLVGQGFEQYF
>TRBJ2-7|NA|TRBV5-1|TRBD1
TGCGCCAGCAGCTTGGCCCCTAGAGACAGGGGAGGAATCTACGAGCAGTACTTC
CASSLAPRDRGGIYEQYF
>TRBJ1-6|NA|TRBV6-5|TRBD1
TGTGCCAGCTTGCCCCGGGACAGGCATGATTCACCCCTCCACTTT
CASLPRDRHDSPLHF
>TRBJ2-7|NA|TRBV7-2|TRBD2
TGTGCCAGCAGCTCTACTAGCGGGGGGGCCGCCTACGAGCAGTACTTC
CASSSTSGGAAYEQYF
>TRBJ2-3|NA|TRBV7-7|TRBD1
TGTGCCAGCAGTTCGGGGGACAGGGGGACAGATACGCAGTATTTT
CASSSGDRGTDTQYF
>TRBJ1-6|NA|TRBV28|NA
TGTGCCAGCAGTTTATCAGGGATTTATTCACCCCTCCACTTT
CASSLSGIYSPLHF
>TRBJ2-3|NA|TRBV4-1|NA
TGCGCCAGCAGCCAAGACGTGTTCGGACAGTCCACAGATACGCAGTATTTT
CASSQDVFGQSTDTQYF
>TRBJ2-7|NA|TRBV28|NA
TGTGCCAGCAACCCCGACACTTACACCTACGAGCAGTACTTC
CASNPDTYTYEQYF
>TRBJ1-5|NA|TRBV2|NA
TGTGCCAGCAGCCTAGAGTATGGACAGCCCCAGCATTTT
CASSLEYGQPQHF
>TRBJ2-3|NA|TRBV10-3|TRBD1
TGTGCCATCAGTGAGCGACAGGGGTCTCCCCAAGGTAGCACAGATACGCAGTATTTT
CAISERQGSPQGSTDTQYF
>TRBJ2-6|NA|TRBV28|TRBD1
TGTGCCAGCAGTTCTAGGACAGGGAAGGTATCTGGGGCCAACGTCCTGACTTTC
CASSSRTGKVSGANVLTF
>TRBJ2-1|NA|TRBV5-1|TRBD2
TGCGCCAGCAGCTTGCGGACTAGCGGGGTTCCGAATGAGCAGTTCTTC
CASSLRTSGVPNEQFF
>TRBJ1-4|few|TRBV7-8|NA
TGTGCCAGCAGCTTGAGTGCAACTAATGAAAAACTGTTTTTT
CASSLSATNEKLFF
>TRBJ1-1|NA|TRBV6-5|NA
TGTGCCAGCAGTTACGGCCCCGAGAGGGTAGGCACTGAAGCTTTCTTT
CASSYGPERVGTEAFF
>TRBJ2-6|NA|TRBV24-1|NA
TGTGCCACCTTTGGGCAGTCCCACTCTGGGGCCAACGTCCTGACTTTC
CATFGQSHSGANVLTF
>TRBJ1-1|NA|TRBV24-1|TRBD1
TGTGCCACCAGTGATGGACAGGGTGGTAATGAAGCTTTCTTT
CATSDGQGGNEAFF
>TRBJ1-1|few|TRBV10-3|NA
TGTGCCATTACCGGCGGCAGTTTCATGAACACTGAAGCTTTCTTT
CAITGGSFMNTEAFF
>TRBJ2-1|once|TRBV29-1|NA
TGCAGCGTTGTACATAGCGGATACAATGAGCAGTTCTTC
CSVVHSGYNEQFF
>TRBJ1-4|NA|TRBV6-1|NA
TGTGCCAGCAGTGATCGGCCCCGGCGGGTTAATGAAAAACTGTTTTTT
CASSDRPRRVNEKLFF
>TRBJ1-1|NA|TRBV11-1|NA
TGTGCCAGCAGCTTAGAGTCGGGGAGGAACACTGAAGCTTTCTTT
CASSLESGRNTEAFF
>TRBJ1-3|NA|TRBV30|NA
TGTGCCTGGTACAGGGCCTTCGGAAACACCATATATTTT
CAWYRAFGNTIYF
>TRBJ1-2|NA|TRBV19|TRBD1
TGTGCCAGTGGAGACAGGGACGTCGACTATGGCTACACCTTC
CASGDRDVDYGYTF
>TRBJ1-3|NA|TRBV6-6|NA
TGTGCCAGCAGCCCGCATGGACCAGGGGACACCATATATTTT
CASSPHGPGDTIYF
>TRBJ2-3|NA|TRBV28|NA
TGTGCCAGCAGTTTGAGATTTCTCGATACGCAGTATTTT
CASSLRFLDTQYF
>TRBJ1-6|NA|TRBV7-2|TRBD1
TGTGCCAGCAGCTTAACAGGGGACAATTCACCCCTCCACTTT
CASSLTGDNSPLHF
>TRBJ2-6|NA|TRBV5-3|TRBD1
TGTGCCAGAAGCAAGACAGGGTCTGGGGCCAACGTCCTGACTTTC
CARSKTGSGANVLTF
>TRBJ2-7|NA|TRBV6-2/TRBV6-3|NA
TGTGCCAGCAGTTACCCGGTCTACGAGCAGTACTTC
CASSYPVYEQYF
>TRBJ1-1|NA|TRBV12-3/TRBV12-4|NA
TGTGCCAGCAGCCAGGGGCCAATTGAAGCTTTCTTT
CASSQGPIEAFF
>TRBJ2-3|NA|TRBV5-1|TRBD1
TGCGCCAGCAGCTCTAAATACGGGACAGAAGGCACAGATACGCAGTATTTT
CASSSKYGTEGTDTQYF
>TRBJ1-5|NA|TRBV28|NA
TGTGCCAGCAGTTTACCAGGGATTAGCAATCAGCCCCAGCATTTT
CASSLPGISNQPQHF
>TRBJ1-4|NA|TRBV6-5|NA
TGTGCCAGCAGTTACCTCCTGGGGAGGTCCAATGAAAAACTGTTTTTT
CASSYLLGRSNEKLFF
>TRBJ1-2|NA|TRBV6-6|TRBD1
TGTGCCAGCAGTTACCAGGGGGCGAGAAGTGGCTACACCTTC
CASSYQGARSGYTF
>TRBJ2-1|medium-sized|TRBV7-9|NA
TGTGCCAGCAGCTCGACCACCGGGACACCGGCCCCCTACAATGAGCAGTTCTTC
CASSSTTGTPAPYNEQFF
>TRBJ2-5|NA|TRBV9|TRBD1
TGTGCCAGCAGCGGCGACAGGGGTTTAGTGGAGGGCCAAGAGACCCAGTACTTC
CASSGDRGLVEGQETQYF
>TRBJ2-3|NA|TRBV11-2|NA
TGTGCCAGCAGCTTACGAGACTCTAGCACAGATACGCAGTATTTT
CASSLRDSSTDTQYF
>TRBJ1-2|NA|TRBV19|TRBD1
TGTGCCAGTAGTACGCGGGACAGTAACTATGGCTACACCTTC
CASSTRDSNYGYTF
>TRBJ1-5|NA|TRBV28|TRBD1
TGTGCCAGCAGCACCCCAGGGGGCCACCAGCCCCAGCATTTT
CASSTPGGHQPQHF
>TRBJ2-3|NA|TRBV5-1|TRBD1
TGCGCCAGCAGCCCGGGACAGGGGGCTGTTACGCAGTATTTT
CASSPGQGAVTQYF
>TRBJ1-1|NA|TRBV4-3|NA
TGCGCCAGCAGCCCATACGTAGACAGGCTGGAGGCTTTCTTT
CASSPYVDRLEAFF
>TRBJ2-2|NA|TRBV9|TRBD2
TGTGCCAGCAGCGTTAGCGGGGGGCCACGGACCGGGGAGCTGTTTTTT
CASSVSGGPRTGELFF